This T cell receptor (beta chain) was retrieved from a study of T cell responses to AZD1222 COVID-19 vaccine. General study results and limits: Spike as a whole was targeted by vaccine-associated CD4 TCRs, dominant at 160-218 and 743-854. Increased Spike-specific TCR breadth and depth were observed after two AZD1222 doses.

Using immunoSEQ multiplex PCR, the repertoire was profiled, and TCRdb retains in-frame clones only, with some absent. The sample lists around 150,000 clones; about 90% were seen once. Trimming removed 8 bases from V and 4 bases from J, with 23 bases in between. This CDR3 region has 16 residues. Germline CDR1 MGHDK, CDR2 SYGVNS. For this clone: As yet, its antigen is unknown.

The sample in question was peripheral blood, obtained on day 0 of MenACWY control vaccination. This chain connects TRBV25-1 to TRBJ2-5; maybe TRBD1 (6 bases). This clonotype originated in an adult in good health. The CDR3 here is CASSVGGRSSGETQYF. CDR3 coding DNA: TGTGCCAGCTCGGTAGGGGGACGGTCGTCGGGAGAGACCCAGTACTTC.